Here is one T cell receptor beta chain with its context. The sample is drawn from a study of shared clonotypes between healthy human individuals. Whole-study context: A couple of female and a few male donors aged 18 to 49 were enrolled.

Across several immunoSEQ plates, the genomic DNA of each subset was split evenly. Assay used: immunoSEQ multiplex PCR; TCRdb lists only in-frame clones, some missing. The data show fewer than 1.4 million clones, about four fifths seen once. The receptor's source is a man aged 18 to 29 in good health. Some clones in this sample may be carry-over from other donors' samples. Sequenced material: memory CD4+ T cells from PBMCs. The subset here: CD45RA-negative fraction.

The CDR3 spells CAWSLGLAHTSTDTQYF. The CDR3 DNA follows: TGTGCCTGGAGTCTAGGGCTAGCGCACACAAGCACAGATACGCAGTATTTT. V and J are TRBV30 and TRBJ2-3; tentatively, D is TRBD2 (6 bases). The ends were cut back, 2 bases at V and 0 bases at J, with 18 bases in the middle. The CDR3 sequence is 17 residues long. Germline V gene data show CDR1 as GTSNPN and CDR2 as SVGIG (reference sequence).